This T cell receptor beta chain appears in the sequencing data of a study of T cell changes during pregnancy in multiple sclerosis. This clone has a single count. Clones were sequenced by immunoSEQ multiplex PCR, and TCRdb holds only the in-frame ones, with some missing. Of approximately 90,000 clones listed, around 93% are singletons. The CDR3 spans 15 residues. The V and J ends lost 0 bases and 4 bases respectively, with 13 bases between them. CDR1 and CDR2 from the germline V gene are SGHRS and YFSETQ. The TCR comes from a female donor with multiple sclerosis, enrolled in a pregnancy study. The chain is built from TRBV5-1 and TRBJ2-5; possibly TRBD2 for D (7 bases). Sequences were derived from peripheral blood, sampled before pregnancy. The CDR3 sequence: CASSLEGGPAETQYF. In nucleotides, the CDR3 is TGCGCCAGCAGCTTGGAGGGGGGGCCGGCAGAGACCCAGTACTTC.